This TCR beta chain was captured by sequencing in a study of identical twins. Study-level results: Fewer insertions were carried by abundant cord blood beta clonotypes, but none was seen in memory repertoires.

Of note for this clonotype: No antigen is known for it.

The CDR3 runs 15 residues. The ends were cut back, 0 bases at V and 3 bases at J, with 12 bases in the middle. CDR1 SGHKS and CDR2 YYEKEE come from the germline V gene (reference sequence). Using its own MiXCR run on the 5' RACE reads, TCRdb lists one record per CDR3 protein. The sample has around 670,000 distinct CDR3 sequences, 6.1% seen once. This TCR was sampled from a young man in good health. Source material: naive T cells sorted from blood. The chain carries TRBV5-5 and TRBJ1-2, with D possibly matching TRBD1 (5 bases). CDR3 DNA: TGTGCCAGCAGCTTGGGAGCAGGGACTGACTATGGCTACACCTTC. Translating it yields CASSLGAGTDYGYTF.